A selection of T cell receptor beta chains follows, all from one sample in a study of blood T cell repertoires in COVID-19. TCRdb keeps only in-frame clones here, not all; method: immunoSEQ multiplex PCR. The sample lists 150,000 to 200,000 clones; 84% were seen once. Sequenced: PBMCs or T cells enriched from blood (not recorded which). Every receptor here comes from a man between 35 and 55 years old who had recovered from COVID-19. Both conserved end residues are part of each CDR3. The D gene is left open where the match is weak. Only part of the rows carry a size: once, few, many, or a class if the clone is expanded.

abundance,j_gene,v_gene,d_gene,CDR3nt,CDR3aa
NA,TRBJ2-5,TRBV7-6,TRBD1,TGTGCCAGCAGCTTAGAGGGGACAGGGTGGTTGACCCAGTACTTC,CASSLEGTGWLTQYF
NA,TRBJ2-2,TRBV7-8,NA,TGTGCCAGCAGCCCCTACGCGAACACCGGGGAGCTGTTTTTT,CASSPYANTGELFF
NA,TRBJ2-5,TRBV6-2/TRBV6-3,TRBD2,TGTGCCAGCAGTTACCAGTGGATAGCGGGGGGGCAAGAGACCCAGTACTTC,CASSYQWIAGGQETQYF
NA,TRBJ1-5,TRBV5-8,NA,TGTGCCAGCAGCTTGGGACAGATAAGCAATCAGCCCCAGCATTTT,CASSLGQISNQPQHF
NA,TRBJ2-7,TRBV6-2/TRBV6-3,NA,TGTGCCAGCAGTCCGTTCTACGAGCAGTACTTC,CASSPFYEQYF
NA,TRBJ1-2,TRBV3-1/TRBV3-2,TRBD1,TGTGCCAGCAGCCAAGGGGCAGGGGGCGGAAGCTATGGCTACACCTTC,CASSQGAGGGSYGYTF
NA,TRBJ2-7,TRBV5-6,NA,TGTGCCAGCAGCTTTGCCGGCGAGCAGTACTTC,CASSFAGEQYF
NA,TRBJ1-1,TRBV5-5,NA,TGTGCCAGCAGCTTGGTAGGGGGACGGACTGAAGCTTTCTTT,CASSLVGGRTEAFF
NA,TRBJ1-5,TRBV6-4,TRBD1,TGTGCCATATATGGACAGGGCGGGAGCCAGCCCCAGCATTTT,CAIYGQGGSQPQHF
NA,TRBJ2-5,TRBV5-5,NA,TGTGCCAGCAGCCGGGACTTCGGAGAGACCCAGTACTTC,CASSRDFGETQYF
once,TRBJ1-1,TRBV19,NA,TGTGCCAGTAGTATAAAAGGTGAGGGTCCCTATGAAGCTTTCTTT,CASSIKGEGPYEAFF
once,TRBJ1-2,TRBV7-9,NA,TGTGCCAGCAGCCAAATGGGGGGCTATGGCTACACCTTC,CASSQMGGYGYTF
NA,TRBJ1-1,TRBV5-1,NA,TGCGCCAGCCGCGAGGGACACCTATCCATGAACACTGAAGCTTTCTTT,CASREGHLSMNTEAFF
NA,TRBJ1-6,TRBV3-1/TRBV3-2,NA,TGTGCCAGCAGCCAAGACCTTCAGAGGCTTGCCTATAATTCACCCCTCCACTTT,CASSQDLQRLAYNSPLHF
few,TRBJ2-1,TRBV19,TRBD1,TGTGCCAGTAGTGAACGAGACAGGGCTCACAATGAGCAGTTCTTC,CASSERDRAHNEQFF
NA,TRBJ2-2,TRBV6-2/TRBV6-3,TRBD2,TGTGCCAGCAGTCCCTGGGAGGGACCCTACCTCACCGGGGAGCTGTTTTTT,CASSPWEGPYLTGELFF
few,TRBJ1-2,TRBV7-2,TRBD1,TGTGCCAGCAGCTTAAAAGACAGGGTGGACTATGGCTACACCTTC,CASSLKDRVDYGYTF
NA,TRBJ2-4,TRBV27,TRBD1,TGTGCCAGCAGTTTAACAGGGGGAGAAAACATTCAGTACTTC,CASSLTGGENIQYF
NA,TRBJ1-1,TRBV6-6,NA,TGTGCCAGCAGTCCCGCAGGGGTAGGGACTGAAGCTTTCTTT,CASSPAGVGTEAFF
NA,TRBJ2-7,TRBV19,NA,TGTGCCAGTAGTCGTGCCCCGGGAGAGCAGTACTTC,CASSRAPGEQYF
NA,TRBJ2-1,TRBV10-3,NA,TGTGCCATCAAGGGGCAGGACAGCTACAATGAGCAGTTCTTC,CAIKGQDSYNEQFF
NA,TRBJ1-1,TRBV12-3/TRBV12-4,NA,TGTGCCAGCAGTTTATTACGAGGGAAAGCTTTCTTT,CASSLLRGKAFF
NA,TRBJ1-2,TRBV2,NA,TGTGCCAGCAGTGTCGGGGGAGCTAACTATGGCTACACCTTC,CASSVGGANYGYTF
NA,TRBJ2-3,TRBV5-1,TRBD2,TGCGCCAGCAGCTTGCCGGCTAGCGGAAACACAGATACGCAGTATTTT,CASSLPASGNTDTQYF
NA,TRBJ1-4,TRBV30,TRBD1,TGTGCCTGGACGCACAGGGGATGGCGGGATGAAAAACTGTTTTTT,CAWTHRGWRDEKLFF
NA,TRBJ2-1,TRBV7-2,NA,TGTGCCAGCAGCCCATACCTCTACAGGAATAATGAGCAGTTCTTC,CASSPYLYRNNEQFF
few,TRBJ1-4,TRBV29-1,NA,TGCAGCGTTGGACAGGCCTACGGAGGTGAAAAACTGTTTTTT,CSVGQAYGGEKLFF
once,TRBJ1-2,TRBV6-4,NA,TGTGCCAGCAGTGAGGCACCGGGATACGGTGGCTACACCTTC,CASSEAPGYGGYTF
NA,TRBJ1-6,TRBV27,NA,TGTGCCAGCAGTTTATGGGCCGGGGGATCACCCCTCCACTTT,CASSLWAGGSPLHF
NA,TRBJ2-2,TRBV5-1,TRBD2,TGCGCCAGCAGCCCTGGGACTAGCGGGGTAACCGGGGAGCTGTTTTTT,CASSPGTSGVTGELFF
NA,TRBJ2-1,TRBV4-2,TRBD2,TGTGCCAGCAGCCAGGAACCCAGTGCGGGGGGGCGGAATGAGCAGTTCTTC,CASSQEPSAGGRNEQFF
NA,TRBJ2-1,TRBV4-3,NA,TGCGCCAGCAGCCGCGGGGCTTCCTACAATGAGCAGTTCTTC,CASSRGASYNEQFF
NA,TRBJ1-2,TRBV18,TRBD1,TGTGCCAGCTCACCATCGGGGACAGGCAACTATGGCTACACCTTC,CASSPSGTGNYGYTF
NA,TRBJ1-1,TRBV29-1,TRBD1,TGCAGCGGGGACCGACAGGGTGAAGCTTTCTTT,CSGDRQGEAFF
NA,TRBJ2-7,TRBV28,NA,TGTGCCAGCAGTCACCAAATGGGTAGGGGCCACTACGAGCAGTACTTC,CASSHQMGRGHYEQYF
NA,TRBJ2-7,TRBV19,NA,TGTGCCAGTAGTATGATCGGGGGTTTGGACGAGCAGTACTTC,CASSMIGGLDEQYF
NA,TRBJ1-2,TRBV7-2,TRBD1,TGTGCCAGCAGCTACGGGACAGGGAAGGGCGGCTACACCTTC,CASSYGTGKGGYTF
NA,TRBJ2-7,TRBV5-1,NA,TGCGCCAGCAGCAAGACAGGGAGGAATATGTTGTACGAGCAGTACTTC,CASSKTGRNMLYEQYF
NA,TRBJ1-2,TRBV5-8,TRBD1,TGTGCCAGCAGCTTCCCGACAGGGGACTATTATGGCTACACCTTC,CASSFPTGDYYGYTF
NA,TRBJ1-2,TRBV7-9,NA,TGTGCCAGCGAAGGCGGTAACTATGGCTACACCTTC,CASEGGNYGYTF
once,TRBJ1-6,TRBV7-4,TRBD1,TGTGCCAGCAGCTTACGGACAGGGGGAAAGGTGGGTAATTCACCCCTCCACTTT,CASSLRTGGKVGNSPLHF
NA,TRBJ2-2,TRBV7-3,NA,TGTGCCAGCAGCTTAAATCTTCTCACCGGGGAGCTGTTTTTT,CASSLNLLTGELFF
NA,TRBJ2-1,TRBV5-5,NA,TGTGCCAGCAGCTTGGATGGACTCCGATACAATGAGCAGTTCTTC,CASSLDGLRYNEQFF
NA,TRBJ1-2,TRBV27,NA,TGTGCCAGCAGTTTAAGTGGCACAGACCTTTATGGCTACACCTTC,CASSLSGTDLYGYTF
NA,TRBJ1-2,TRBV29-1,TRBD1,TGCAGCGTTGAAGCCTTCGGGACAGAACACTATGGCTACACCTTC,CSVEAFGTEHYGYTF